Listed below are T cell receptor beta chains from one sample, sequenced in a study of cytomegalovirus exposure and HLA in healthy donors. The data were produced by immunoSEQ multiplex PCR, yet TCRdb's version contains in-frame clones alone and is incomplete. The sample lists roughly 150,000 clones, approximately 80% occurring once. The material sequenced was PBMCs. The source of these receptors is a man under 40 in good health and CMV-seronegative. The CDR3 runs from the conserved cysteine through the conserved F or W. The D gene is left open where the match is weak. Some rows mark clone size as missing; the rest say once, few, many or name a class of expanded clone.

CDR3,DNA,size,D,V,J
CASSYSQGSNTEAFF,TGTGCCAGCAGTTATTCCCAGGGTTCGAACACTGAAGCTTTCTTT,few,-,TRBV6-5,TRBJ1-1
CASSQVPGTVQNIQYF,TGCGCCAGCAGCCAAGTTCCCGGGACAGTTCAAAACATTCAGTACTTC,-,TRBD1,TRBV4-3,TRBJ2-4
CASSLASTVSGANVLTF,TGTGCCAGCAGCTTAGCGTCGACTGTCTCTGGGGCCAACGTCCTGACTTTC,-,-,TRBV7-8,TRBJ2-6
CASRGTEGDTQYF,TGTGCCAGCCGGGGGACAGAGGGGGATACGCAGTATTTT,-,-,TRBV9,TRBJ2-3
CASSPRGGRLNEQFF,TGCGCCAGCAGCCCACGGGGGGGACGGCTCAATGAGCAGTTCTTC,-,TRBD2,TRBV5-1,TRBJ2-1
CASSVDGGGNQPQHF,TGTGCCAGCAGTGTTGATGGGGGGGGCAATCAGCCCCAGCATTTT,-,-,TRBV6-1,TRBJ1-5
CAWSGGDGNTIYF,TGTGCCTGGAGTGGTGGAGATGGAAACACCATATATTTT,-,-,TRBV30,TRBJ1-3
CASSVLAGGKDTQYF,TGTGCCAGCAGTGTTCTTGCGGGGGGGAAGGATACGCAGTATTTT,-,TRBD2,TRBV6-4,TRBJ2-3
CASSPQMDRGTEAFF,TGCGCCAGCAGCCCACAAATGGACAGGGGCACTGAAGCTTTCTTT,-,TRBD1,TRBV4-3,TRBJ1-1
CAWMTGSGNTGELFF,TGTGCCTGGATGACAGGGTCCGGGAACACCGGGGAGCTGTTTTTT,-,TRBD1,TRBV30,TRBJ2-2
CASIPGTLNTDTQYF,TGTGCCAGCATCCCTGGGACACTAAACACAGATACGCAGTATTTT,-,-,TRBV7-2,TRBJ2-3
CASSAQGSGYTF,TGTGCCAGCAGTGCACAGGGGAGCGGCTACACCTTC,-,TRBD1,TRBV25-1,TRBJ1-2
CASSLSGQGEGYTF,TGTGCCAGCAGTTTATCCGGACAGGGGGAAGGCTACACCTTC,-,TRBD1,TRBV28,TRBJ1-2
CASSPIDRDYEQYF,TGTGCCAGCAGTCCGATCGACAGGGATTACGAGCAGTACTTC,few,TRBD1,TRBV6-5,TRBJ2-7
CASSEWGQGRGEQYF,TGCGCCAGCAGTGAGTGGGGACAGGGTCGCGGCGAGCAGTACTTC,-,TRBD1,TRBV10-2,TRBJ2-7
CASSEGRDQETQYF,TGTGCCAGCAGTGAGGGCAGGGACCAAGAGACCCAGTACTTC,-,-,TRBV6-1,TRBJ2-5
CASSQAPASGVYEQYF,TGCGCCAGCAGCCAAGCCCCCGCTAGCGGGGTATACGAGCAGTACTTC,-,TRBD2,TRBV4-3,TRBJ2-7
CASSSGTSDGYEQYF,TGTGCCAGCAGTTCCGGGACTAGCGATGGATACGAGCAGTACTTC,-,TRBD2,TRBV6-5,TRBJ2-7
CASSDTLGTGELFF,TGTGCCAGTAGTGACACATTAGGCACCGGGGAGCTGTTTTTT,few,-,TRBV19,TRBJ2-2
CASRSGQGRLGEQYF,TGTGCCAGCAGATCCGGACAGGGCAGATTAGGCGAGCAGTACTTC,-,TRBD1,TRBV11-2,TRBJ2-7
CAISELGLAITQTQYF,TGTGCCATCAGTGAGTTAGGACTAGCGATAACGCAGACCCAGTACTTC,-,TRBD2,TRBV10-3,TRBJ2-5
CASRTGTSGRATYEQYF,TGCGCCAGCAGGACCGGGACTAGCGGGAGGGCCACATACGAGCAGTACTTC,-,TRBD2,TRBV5-1,TRBJ2-7
CASSPSDPGTGNEKLFF,TGTGCCAGCAGCCCCTCCGACCCCGGGACAGGGAATGAAAAACTGTTTTTT,-,TRBD1,TRBV25-1,TRBJ1-4
CASSQGLAVTNVLTF,TGCGCCAGCAGCCAGGGACTAGCGGTTACCAACGTCCTGACTTTC,once,TRBD2,TRBV4-1,TRBJ2-6
CASSLESGQGSEKLFF,TGCGCCAGCAGCTTGGAATCTGGACAGGGATCTGAAAAACTGTTTTTT,-,TRBD1,TRBV5-1,TRBJ1-4
CASSLAGGPYERYF,TGTGCCAGCAGTCTAGCGGGGGGGCCATACGAGCGGTACTTC,-,TRBD2,TRBV6-6,TRBJ2-7
CASHRGQGQPQHF,TGTGCCAGCCACAGGGGGCAAGGGCAGCCCCAGCATTTT,once,TRBD1,TRBV5-6,TRBJ1-5
CASSSQAYGYTF,TGTGCCAGCAGTTCACAGGCCTATGGCTACACCTTC,few,-,TRBV6-5,TRBJ1-2
CASRPASVVANEKLFF,TGCGCCAGCCGTCCAGCGAGTGTGGTGGCTAATGAAAAACTGTTTTTT,-,-,TRBV5-1,TRBJ1-4
CASSQDVAGGHATNEKLFF,TGCGCCAGCAGCCAAGACGTGGCAGGGGGCCATGCAACTAATGAAAAACTGTTTTTT,-,TRBD1,TRBV4-3,TRBJ1-4
CAKWDRDEKLFF,TGTGCCAAATGGGACAGGGATGAAAAACTGTTTTTT,-,TRBD1,TRBV10-3,TRBJ1-4
CASSLAPFTDTQYF,TGTGCCAGCAGCTTAGCCCCCTTCACAGATACGCAGTATTTT,-,-,TRBV7-6,TRBJ2-3
CASSRDSKHSYEQYF,TGTGCCAGCAGCCGGGACAGTAAACACTCCTACGAGCAGTACTTC,-,-,TRBV21-1,TRBJ2-7
CASGLPYHEQFF,TGTGCCAGCGGACTCCCTTATCATGAGCAGTTCTTC,-,-,TRBV6-5,TRBJ2-1
CASSIVVGAEQPQHF,TGTGCCAGTAGTATAGTGGTGGGGGCAGAGCAGCCCCAGCATTTT,-,-,TRBV19,TRBJ1-5
CASRPGPDTQYF,TGTGCCAGCAGACCAGGGCCAGATACGCAGTATTTT,-,-,TRBV27,TRBJ2-3
CAWSEVTSGSGGSYNEQFF,TGTGCCTGGAGTGAGGTGACTAGCGGGAGTGGGGGCTCCTACAATGAGCAGTTCTTC,-,TRBD2,TRBV30,TRBJ2-1
CASNPFDRLNSPLHF,TGTGCCAGCAACCCCTTTGACAGGTTGAATTCACCCCTCCACTTT,-,-,TRBV6-5,TRBJ1-6
CASGRGGELFF,TGTGCCAGCGGCCGGGGCGGGGAGCTGTTTTTT,-,-,TRBV7-2,TRBJ2-2
CASSTGTGAMGAEAFF,TGTGCCAGTAGTACAGGGACAGGCGCTATGGGTGCTGAAGCTTTCTTT,-,TRBD1,TRBV19,TRBJ1-1
CSAGDNEQFF,TGCAGCGCCGGGGACAATGAGCAGTTCTTC,-,-,TRBV29-1,TRBJ2-1
CASSIFPVSEQYF,TGTGCCAGTAGTATTTTCCCGGTTAGCGAGCAGTACTTC,-,-,TRBV19,TRBJ2-7
CASSPKVEAGYTF,TGTGCCAGCTCCCCCAAGGTTGAGGCTGGCTACACCTTC,-,-,TRBV18,TRBJ1-2
CSVQGDSRNTIYF,TGCAGCGTACAGGGGGACAGTAGAAACACCATATATTTT,-,TRBD1,TRBV29-1,TRBJ1-3
CASSQGFLAGGDHEQYF,TGCGCCAGCAGCCAAGGGTTTCTCGCGGGGGGGGACCACGAGCAGTACTTC,-,TRBD2,TRBV4-1,TRBJ2-7